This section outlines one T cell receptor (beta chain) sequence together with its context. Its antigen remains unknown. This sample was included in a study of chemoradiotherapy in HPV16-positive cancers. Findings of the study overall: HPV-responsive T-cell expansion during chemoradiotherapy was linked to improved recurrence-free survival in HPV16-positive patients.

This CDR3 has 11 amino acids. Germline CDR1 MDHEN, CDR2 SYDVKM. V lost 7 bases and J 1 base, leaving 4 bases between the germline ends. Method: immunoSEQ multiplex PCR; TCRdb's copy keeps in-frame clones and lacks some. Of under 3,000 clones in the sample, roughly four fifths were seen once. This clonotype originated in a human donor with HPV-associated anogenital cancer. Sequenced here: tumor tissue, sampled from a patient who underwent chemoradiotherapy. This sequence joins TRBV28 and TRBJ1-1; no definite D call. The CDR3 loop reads CASMGNTEAFF. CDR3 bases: TGTGCCAGCATGGGGAACACTGAAGCTTTCTTT.